These 9 T cell receptor beta chains were all obtained from the same sample, sequenced in a study of CD8 T cells in ankylosing spondylitis. Each CDR3 protein is one row after TCRdb ran MiXCR on the 5' RACE reads. The table has fewer than 250,000 distinct CDR3 sequences, under 35% seen once. Sequencing was carried out using blood, either unsorted or a sorted T cell fraction (not recorded which). The receptor set was obtained from a male donor with ankylosing spondylitis or in good health (not recorded which).

This clonotype appeared a few times. The rearrangement joins TRBV6-1 to TRBJ2-7, with 9 nucleotides matching TRBD2. Germline trimming cut 7 bases from V and 2 bases from J; bases unmatched to any gene: 6. The germline V gene encodes CDR1 MNHNS and CDR2 SASEGT. The CDR3 runs to 14 residues. The CDR3 DNA reads TGTGCCAGCAACCCTAGCGGGGCCGCCTACGAGCAGTACTTC. This gives the protein CASNPSGAAYEQYF.

V gene TRBV27 combines with J gene TRBJ2-5; the match to TRBD1 covers 8 bases. The V gene end was trimmed by 5 bases and the J gene end by 5 bases; junction bases not matched to a gene: 13. CDR1 is MNHEY and CDR2 is SMNVEV in the germline V gene (reference sequence). The CDR3 is made up of 16 amino acids. The CDR3 reads CASSPQAQGARETQYF. The DNA of the CDR3 is TGTGCCAGCAGTCCCCAGGCTCAGGGGGCGCGGGAGACCCAGTACTTC.

CDR3 sequence reads: CASSLDHSEDTQYF. The CDR3 region has the DNA TGTGCCAGCAGCTTAGATCATTCGGAGGATACGCAGTATTTT. The chain is built from TRBV11-2 and TRBJ2-3; no definite D call. V was cut by 0 bases and J by 6 bases, with 10 bases left in between. Germline CDR1 and CDR2: SGHAT and FQNNGV. This CDR3 is built from 14 residues.

The V gene is TRBV20-1, the J gene TRBJ2-5; TRBD2 is a possible D gene (5 bases). This CDR3 spans 13 amino acids. Trimming shortened V by 5 bases and J by 1 base, and 11 bases separated the two germline ends. Germline CDR1 reads DFQATT; CDR2 reads SNEGSKA (reference sequence). The CDR3 sequence is CSAVRTLQETQYF. The CDR3 DNA follows: TGCAGTGCTGTGCGGACTCTCCAAGAGACCCAGTACTTC.

The CDR3 is CSARGGGISGANVLTF. CDR3 nucleotides: TGCAGTGCTAGAGGCGGGGGGATCTCTGGGGCCAACGTCCTGACTTTC. The rearrangement links TRBV20-1 to TRBJ2-6; 8 nucleotides align to TRBD2. J gave up 0 bases and V 1 base, and 2 bases lay outside the gene matches. There are 16 residues in the CDR3. The germline gives CDR1 DFQATT, CDR2 SNEGSKA (reference sequence).

The J gene is TRBJ2-2, the V gene TRBV20-1; TRBD1 agrees at 7 bases. Unmatched junction bases numbered 3, after V lost 0 bases and J lost 8 bases. CDR3 length: 13 amino acids. Germline values: CDR1 DFQATT, CDR2 SNEGSKA (reference sequence). In DNA form, the CDR3 reads TGCAGTGCTAGAGATCAGGGGGTTGGGGAGCTGTTTTTT. The encoded protein is CSARDQGVGELFF.

The chain joins TRBV7-2 to TRBJ2-3, with 9 bases matching TRBD2. Trimming removed 1 base from V and 3 bases from J; junction bases left unmatched: 5. The CDR3 has 16 amino acids. Germline V gene sequence: CDR1 SGHTA, CDR2 FQGNSA. CDR3: CASSLESSGATDTQYF. The DNA for the CDR3 is TGTGCCAGCAGCTTAGAGTCTAGCGGGGCTACAGATACGCAGTATTTT.

The rearrangement links TRBV20-1 to TRBJ2-5; D unclear. The CDR3 covers 15 residues. Germline assignment: CDR1 DFQATT and CDR2 SNEGSKA (reference sequence). V was trimmed by 5 bases and J by 5 bases, leaving 21 bases between them. This chain's CDR3 is CSAPQLSRVEETQYF. For the CDR3, the DNA is TGCAGTGCTCCCCAACTTAGCCGGGTCGAGGAGACCCAGTACTTC.

The chain links TRBV20-1 to TRBJ2-3; D may correspond to TRBD1 or TRBD2 (6 bases each). Germline CDR1 and CDR2: DFQATT and SNEGSKA (reference sequence). The germline V and J ends were trimmed by 5 bases and 5 bases, with 20 bases remaining between them. This CDR3 is 15 amino acids long. CDR3 loop: CSARTGGGVGDTQYF. DNA for the CDR3: TGCAGTGCTCGCACCGGGGGCGGGGTGGGAGATACGCAGTATTTT.